The entry that follows covers one T cell receptor (beta chain) sequence. These data come from a study of cytomegalovirus exposure and HLA in healthy donors. PCR was performed using 60 Vbeta and 13 Jbeta primers. The protocol was immunoSEQ multiplex PCR, while the TCRdb copy is restricted to in-frame clones and leaves out a portion. The profile shows 150,000 to 200,000 clones, just under 80% of them singletons. The CDR3 sequence is 13 residues long. The V gene's germline CDR1 is LGHNA and CDR2 YNFKEQ. V lost 4 bases to trimming and J lost 3 bases; unmatched junction nucleotides: 3. This TCR was sampled from a woman aged 25 to 45 in good health and CMV-seropositive. The chain joins TRBV4-2 to TRBJ2-7; the match to TRBD2 covers 7 bases. Sequencing was done on a sample of PBMCs. In DNA form, the CDR3 reads TGTGCCAGCAGCCGGGGGGGAGACTACGAGCAGTACTTC. This encodes CASSRGGDYEQYF.